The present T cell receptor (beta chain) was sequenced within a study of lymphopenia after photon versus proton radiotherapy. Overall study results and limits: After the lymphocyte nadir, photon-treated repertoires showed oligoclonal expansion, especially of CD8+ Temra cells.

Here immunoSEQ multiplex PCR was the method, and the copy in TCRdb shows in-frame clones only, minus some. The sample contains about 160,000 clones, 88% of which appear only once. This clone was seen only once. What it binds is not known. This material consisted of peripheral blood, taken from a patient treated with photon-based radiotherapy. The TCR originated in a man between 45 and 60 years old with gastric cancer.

The CDR3 spells CASSATGGGNQPQHF. The CDR3 nucleotides are TGTGCCAGCAGCGCCACAGGGGGCGGAAATCAGCCCCAGCATTTT. The gene calls are TRBV7-9 and TRBJ1-5, with TRBD1 matching over 9 bases. This CDR3 region has 15 residues. The V gene's germline CDR1 is SEHNR and CDR2 FQNEAQ (reference sequence). With 5 bases clipped from V and 4 bases from J, the junction kept 6 bases outside the gene matches.